The entry that follows covers one T cell receptor (beta chain) sequence. The antigen remains undetermined. The CDR3 extends over 14 amino acids. Between the trimmed V and J ends, which lost 0 bases and 5 bases, there was a span of 14 bases. Germline V gene sequence: CDR1 GTSNPN, CDR2 SVGIG (reference sequence). The sample originates from a study of beta chain features in type 1 diabetes. Study context: Comparable age, gender and cell yields were observed in patients relative to healthy donors. Sorted cells numbering over 95,000,000 were examined across all samples.

Findings and caveats of the study: Moderate but significant shortening of TCRB CDR3s was recorded in all four CD4+ subsets from Type 1 diabetes patients. Relative to healthy donors, patients appeared to have naive, central memory and Treg TCRB repertoires that were more similar.

cDNA synthesis used the whole RNA isolate, giving expressed TCRB sequences. Measured with immunoSEQ multiplex PCR; TCRdb has only the in-frame clones, and not every one. Of about 370,000 clones in the sample, about 10% were seen once. The purity of all sorted populations exceeded 95%. The clonotype was recovered from a man aged 30-40 years with type 1 diabetes. The V and J genes are TRBV30 and TRBJ2-7; D tentatively reads TRBD1 or TRBD2 (5 bases each). The source material was central memory CD4+ T cells from blood. This chain's CDR3 is CAWSVQVSGHEQYF. As DNA, the CDR3 is TGTGCCTGGAGTGTACAGGTCAGCGGCCACGAGCAGTACTTC.